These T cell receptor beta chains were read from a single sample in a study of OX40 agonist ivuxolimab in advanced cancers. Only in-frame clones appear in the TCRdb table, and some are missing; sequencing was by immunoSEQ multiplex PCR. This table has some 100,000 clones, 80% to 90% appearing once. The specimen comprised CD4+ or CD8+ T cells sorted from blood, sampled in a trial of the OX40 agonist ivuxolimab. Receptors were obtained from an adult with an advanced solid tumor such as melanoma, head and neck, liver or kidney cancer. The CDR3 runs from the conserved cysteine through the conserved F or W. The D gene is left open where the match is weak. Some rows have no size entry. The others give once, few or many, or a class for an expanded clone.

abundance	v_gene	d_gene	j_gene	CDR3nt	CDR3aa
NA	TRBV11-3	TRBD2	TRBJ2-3	TGTGCCAGCAGCCAGGGGACTAGCGGGAGCACAGATACGCAGTATTTT	CASSQGTSGSTDTQYF
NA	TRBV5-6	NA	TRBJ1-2	TGTGCCAGCAGCTTGGCTCCGTATGGCTACACCTTC	CASSLAPYGYTF
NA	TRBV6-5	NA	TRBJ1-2	TGTGCCAGCAGTTACTCCAGAAACTCTGCGGGGGGCTACACCTTC	CASSYSRNSAGGYTF
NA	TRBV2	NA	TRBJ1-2	TGTGCCAACAGTGAAGCATCGGCCGAACAACGCTACACCTTC	CANSEASAEQRYTF
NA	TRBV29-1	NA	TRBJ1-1	TGCAGCGGCCTCGGCTGGGACACTGAAGCTTTCTTT	CSGLGWDTEAFF
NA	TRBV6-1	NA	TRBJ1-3	TGTGCCAGCAGTCCAGGGGTTCTGCACACCATATATTTT	CASSPGVLHTIYF
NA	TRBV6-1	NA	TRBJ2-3	TGTGCCAGCAGTCTCACAGATACGCAGTATTTT	CASSLTDTQYF
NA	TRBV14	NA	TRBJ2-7	TGTGCCAGCAGCCAACGGGCCGAGTACGAGCAGTACTTC	CASSQRAEYEQYF
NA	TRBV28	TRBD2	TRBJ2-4	TGTGCCAGCAGCGGAGAACAGCGGGGCATTCAGTACTTC	CASSGEQRGIQYF
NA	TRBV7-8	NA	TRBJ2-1	TGTGCCAGCAGCTTAGGGGGCTGGCTAGAAAATGGTGAGCAGTTCTTC	CASSLGGWLENGEQFF
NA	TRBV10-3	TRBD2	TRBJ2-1	TGTGCCATCAGTGAGTTAGCGGGAGGTCTGAATGAGCAGTTCTTC	CAISELAGGLNEQFF
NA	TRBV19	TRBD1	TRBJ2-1	TGTGCCAGTAGCCCTCGACAGGGAATCATGGTCTCGAATGAGCAGTTCTTC	CASSPRQGIMVSNEQFF
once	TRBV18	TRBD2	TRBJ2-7	TGTGCCAGCTCACCTCCCGGGGGAGGGATGGGCTACGAGCAGTACTTC	CASSPPGGGMGYEQYF
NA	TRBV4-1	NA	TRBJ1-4	TGCGCCAGCAGCCGGTTGGGGGGGAGGGGACATGAAAAACTGTTTTTT	CASSRLGGRGHEKLFF
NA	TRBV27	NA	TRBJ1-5	TGTGCCAGCAGACAGTGGGCTGGTCAGCCCCAGCATTTT	CASRQWAGQPQHF
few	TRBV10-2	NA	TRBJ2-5	TGCGCCAGCAGTCCGAGGAAGGGAATGGAGACCCAGTACTTC	CASSPRKGMETQYF
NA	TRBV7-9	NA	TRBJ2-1	TGTGCCAGCAGCGCCCTGGGGAGCTCCTACAATGAGCAGTTCTTC	CASSALGSSYNEQFF
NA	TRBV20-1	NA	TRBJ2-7	TGCAGTGCACTACAGGGTGACGAGCAGTACTTC	CSALQGDEQYF
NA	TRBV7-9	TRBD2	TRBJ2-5	TGTGCCAGCAGCCTCTGGACTAGCGGGAGGCCCCAAGAGACCCAGTACTTC	CASSLWTSGRPQETQYF
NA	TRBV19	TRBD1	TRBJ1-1	TGTGCCAGTAGCAGAGGGACAGGGGGCTTAGGAACTGAAGCTTTCTTT	CASSRGTGGLGTEAFF
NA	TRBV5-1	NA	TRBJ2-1	TGCGCCAGCAGCTTGGCCAGACAGGGAGGCAATGAGCAGTTCTTC	CASSLARQGGNEQFF
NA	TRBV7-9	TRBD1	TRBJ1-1	TGTGCCAGCAGCTTAAGACAGGGGACCACTGAAGCTTTCTTT	CASSLRQGTTEAFF
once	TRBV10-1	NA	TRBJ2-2	TGCGCCAGCAGTCCTCTGAACAGGGCTACCGGGGAGCTGTTTTTT	CASSPLNRATGELFF
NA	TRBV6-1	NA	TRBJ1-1	TGTGCCAGCAAGTCAGGGATGAACACTGAAGCTTTCTTT	CASKSGMNTEAFF
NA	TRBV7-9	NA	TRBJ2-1	TGTGCCAGCAGCGTACCTGGCGGCACCTCTGCTGAGCAGTTCTTC	CASSVPGGTSAEQFF
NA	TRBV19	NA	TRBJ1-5	TGTGCCAGTAGTATTTGGGGTGATGGCAATCAGCCCCAGCATTTT	CASSIWGDGNQPQHF